This T cell receptor (beta chain) emerged from a study of beta chain features in type 1 diabetes. A word on this clone: Its specificity is unknown.

Notes on the study in general: The study found that naive, central memory and Treg TCRB repertoires appeared more similar in patients than in healthy donors. Equally in patients and controls, PCR might preferentially amplify shorter templates. Researchers could not determine here whether HLA type influences TCRB rearrangement.

Sorting with CD45RO/CCR7/CD25/CD127/CD95/CD27 yielded naive, central memory, regulatory and stem-like memory CD4+ cells. This CDR3 comprises 14 residues. The germline V gene encodes CDR1 SGHKS and CDR2 YYEKEE (reference sequence). V was trimmed by 4 bases and J by 2 bases, leaving 11 bases between them. Expressed TCRB transcripts were sequenced because the entire RNA isolate underwent reverse transcription. Measured with immunoSEQ multiplex PCR; TCRdb has only the in-frame clones, and not every one. The table records around 500,000 clones, over 25% of them present only once. The receptor's source is a man between 18 and 29 years old in good health. The sample was naive CD4+ T cells from blood. This chain connects TRBV5-5 to TRBJ2-3; unclear D gene. In DNA form, the CDR3 reads TGTGCCAGCAGCCGACTGACCGTCACAGATACGCAGTATTTT. Translated: CASSRLTVTDTQYF.